This passage covers 4 T cell receptor beta chains from one sample sequenced in a study of blood T cell repertoires in COVID-19. The table came from immunoSEQ multiplex PCR; TCRdb's copy has only in-frame clones and leaves some out. This table has around 94,000 clones, about 80% appearing once. Sequencing was performed on peripheral blood. These receptors all come from a human donor in a cohort sampled during active COVID-19.

The chain employs TRBV9 and TRBJ1-1; no definite D call. V dropped 4 bases and J dropped 1 base, with 11 bases sitting between them. The CDR3 consists of 14 residues. CDR1 is SGDLS and CDR2 is YYNGEE in the germline V gene. The CDR3 is CASSSQGRNTEAFF. The CDR3 DNA sequence: TGTGCCAGCAGCTCGCAAGGGAGGAACACTGAAGCTTTCTTT.

This clone appeared a single time. CDR3 residues: CASSSVFRTTEQPQHF. CDR3 DNA: TGTGCCAGCAGTTCGGTATTCAGGACAACCGAACAGCCCCAGCATTTT. The rearrangement uses TRBV27 and TRBJ1-5, with D possibly TRBD1 on 5 matching bases. This CDR3 region has 16 residues. Looked up from germline, CDR1 is MNHEY and CDR2 is SMNVEV (reference sequence). The germline V and J ends were trimmed by 4 bases and 7 bases, with 20 bases remaining between them.

The rearrangement uses TRBV6-1 and TRBJ2-1, with TRBD2 identical over 10 bases. This CDR3 is 19 amino acids long. The ends lost 2 bases at V and 0 bases at J; junction bases unmatched: 10. Looked up from germline, CDR1 is MNHNS and CDR2 is SASEGT. For the CDR3, the DNA is TGTGCCAGCAGTGAACGTACTAGCGGGACAAGGAGCTCCTACAATGAGCAGTTCTTC. Protein product: CASSERTSGTRSSYNEQFF.

The V call is TRBV7-9, the J call TRBJ1-4, with D tentatively TRBD1 (6 bases). Germline V gene lookup returns CDR1 SEHNR and CDR2 FQNEAQ (reference sequence). The CDR3 totals 14 residues. V lost 4 bases to trimming and J lost 9 bases, with 15 bases between them. The CDR3 protein is CASSSDRIGKKLFF. The CDR3 DNA reads as TGTGCCAGCAGCTCCGACAGGATCGGGAAAAAACTGTTTTTT.